This T cell receptor beta chain originates from a study of blood T cells in healthy people across ages. At the level of the study: When template switching was applied, about one barcoded beta molecule was captured per two T cells. Overall study results and limits: Changes in expanded clonotypes were possibly confounded, as the CMV status of donors was unknown. Per million T cells, the diversity of TCR beta decreased roughly linearly as age advanced. There was a strong correlation between TCR beta diversity and naive T cell percentage.

Primed by a sample-barcoded 5' primer and a J-beta primer mix, a second PCR proceeded for 7 to 11 cycles. One entry per CDR3 protein, called by TCRdb with MiXCR from the 5' RACE reads. The profile shows roughly 790,000 distinct CDR3 sequences, 35% to 45% of them singletons. On this clonotype: What it binds is unknown.

The germline V and J ends were trimmed by 7 bases and 4 bases, with 10 bases remaining between them. Germline-derived CDR1 and CDR2 are SGHTA and FQGNSA. The length of the CDR3 is 12 residues. The chain joins TRBV7-2 to TRBJ2-5, with D perhaps matching TRBD1 (5 bases). The origin of this receptor is a woman aged 55-69 years in good health. Material for sequencing was blood. The CDR3 sequence is CASTPGIETQYF. In DNA form, the CDR3 reads TGTGCCAGCACCCCAGGGATAGAGACCCAGTACTTC.